The rows below give T cell receptor beta chains drawn from one sample of a study of cytomegalovirus exposure and HLA in healthy donors. Assay: immunoSEQ multiplex PCR; the TCRdb copy retains only in-frame clones and omits some. The table includes hundreds of thousands of clones, roughly 84% detected once. Sample: PBMCs. Source of these receptors: a girl aged 2-10 years in good health and CMV-seronegative. Both conserved end residues are part of each CDR3. The D gene is left open where the match is weak. Clone size is given for some rows only: seen once, a few or many times, or a class if the clone is expanded.

j_gene: TRBJ2-7
v_gene: TRBV30
d_gene: TRBD1
abundance: NA
CDR3aa: CAWSGDRVNEQYF
CDR3nt: TGTGCCTGGAGTGGGGACAGGGTGAACGAGCAGTACTTC

j_gene: TRBJ1-4
v_gene: TRBV27
d_gene: NA
abundance: NA
CDR3aa: CASKTARPNEKLFF
CDR3nt: TGTGCCAGCAAGACGGCCAGGCCTAATGAAAAACTGTTTTTT

j_gene: TRBJ2-5
v_gene: TRBV4-2
d_gene: TRBD2
abundance: NA
CDR3aa: CASSQDAGRAETQYF
CDR3nt: TGTGCCAGCAGCCAAGATGCCGGGAGGGCGGAGACCCAGTACTTC

j_gene: TRBJ1-2
v_gene: TRBV5-4
d_gene: NA
abundance: NA
CDR3aa: CASSLVVRGLENGYTF
CDR3nt: TGTGCCAGCAGCTTGGTTGTGCGGGGGCTCGAGAATGGCTACACCTTC

j_gene: TRBJ2-7
v_gene: TRBV2
d_gene: NA
abundance: NA
CDR3aa: CASSEARAGFYFGEQYF
CDR3nt: TGTGCCAGCAGTGAAGCGAGGGCAGGCTTTTACTTCGGCGAGCAGTACTTC

j_gene: TRBJ2-7
v_gene: TRBV5-8
d_gene: TRBD1
abundance: few
CDR3aa: CASRRQGAYEQYF
CDR3nt: TGTGCCAGCAGGCGACAGGGGGCCTACGAGCAGTACTTC

j_gene: TRBJ1-1
v_gene: TRBV27
d_gene: NA
abundance: NA
CDR3aa: CASSLGTSAAFF
CDR3nt: TGTGCCAGCAGTTTAGGTACCTCCGCGGCTTTCTTT

j_gene: TRBJ2-7
v_gene: TRBV2
d_gene: TRBD2
abundance: NA
CDR3aa: CASRGAGDYEQYF
CDR3nt: TGTGCCAGCAGGGGCGCGGGAGACTACGAGCAGTACTTC

j_gene: TRBJ2-7
v_gene: TRBV7-6
d_gene: TRBD2
abundance: NA
CDR3aa: CASSPGDYGPFYEQYF
CDR3nt: TGTGCCAGCAGCCCGGGGGACTACGGCCCTTTCTACGAGCAGTACTTC

j_gene: TRBJ2-7
v_gene: TRBV7-9
d_gene: TRBD2
abundance: once
CDR3aa: CSSSPPTSNYEQYF
CDR3nt: TGTTCCAGCAGCCCTCCGACTAGCAACTACGAGCAGTACTTC

j_gene: TRBJ2-7
v_gene: TRBV5-8
d_gene: TRBD1
abundance: NA
CDR3aa: CASSLGAAGGYEQYF
CDR3nt: TGTGCCAGCAGCTTGGGGGCTGCAGGGGGCTACGAGCAGTACTTC

j_gene: TRBJ2-3
v_gene: TRBV5-8
d_gene: TRBD2
abundance: NA
CDR3aa: CASERGGSDTQYF
CDR3nt: TGTGCCAGTGAGCGGGGGGGCTCAGATACGCAGTATTTT

j_gene: TRBJ1-1
v_gene: TRBV7-2
d_gene: TRBD1
abundance: NA
CDR3aa: CASSSFGTGSVNAFF
CDR3nt: TGTGCCAGCAGCTCATTTGGGACAGGGTCTGTTAACGCTTTCTTT

j_gene: TRBJ2-1
v_gene: TRBV9
d_gene: TRBD2
abundance: NA
CDR3aa: CASSVGTSLDEQFF
CDR3nt: TGTGCCAGCAGCGTAGGGACTAGCTTAGATGAGCAGTTCTTC

j_gene: TRBJ1-2
v_gene: TRBV29-1
d_gene: TRBD1
abundance: NA
CDR3aa: CSVDMAGGNYGYTF
CDR3nt: TGCAGCGTTGATATGGCAGGGGGTAACTATGGCTACACCTTC

j_gene: TRBJ1-2
v_gene: TRBV18
d_gene: NA
abundance: NA
CDR3aa: CASSPDKGYGYTF
CDR3nt: TGTGCCAGCTCACCTGACAAAGGCTATGGCTACACCTTC

j_gene: TRBJ2-2
v_gene: TRBV5-4
d_gene: TRBD1
abundance: few
CDR3aa: CASIRDRGTGELFF
CDR3nt: TGTGCCAGCATCCGGGACAGGGGTACCGGGGAGCTGTTTTTT

j_gene: TRBJ1-5
v_gene: TRBV30
d_gene: TRBD1
abundance: NA
CDR3aa: CAWGGQGVYQPQHF
CDR3nt: TGTGCCTGGGGGGGACAGGGGGTCTATCAGCCCCAGCATTTT

j_gene: TRBJ1-2
v_gene: TRBV7-2
d_gene: TRBD1
abundance: NA
CDR3aa: CASSLARTGYGYTF
CDR3nt: TGTGCCAGCAGCTTAGCGAGGACAGGGTATGGCTACACCTTC

j_gene: TRBJ2-1
v_gene: TRBV5-4
d_gene: NA
abundance: once
CDR3aa: CASSTQGEQFF
CDR3nt: TGTGCCAGCAGCACACAGGGTGAGCAGTTCTTC

j_gene: TRBJ1-5
v_gene: TRBV2
d_gene: NA
abundance: NA
CDR3aa: CASSERGGWINQPQHF
CDR3nt: TGTGCCAGCAGTGAAAGGGGGGGATGGATCAATCAGCCCCAGCATTTT

j_gene: TRBJ2-3
v_gene: TRBV5-1
d_gene: NA
abundance: NA
CDR3aa: CASSRDWDTDTQYF
CDR3nt: TGCGCCAGCAGCCGGGACTGGGACACAGATACGCAGTATTTT

j_gene: TRBJ2-2
v_gene: TRBV5-1
d_gene: NA
abundance: few
CDR3aa: CASSSGSGGTGELFF
CDR3nt: TGCGCCAGCAGCTCTGGTAGCGGTGGCACCGGGGAGCTGTTTTTT

j_gene: TRBJ2-1
v_gene: TRBV7-2
d_gene: TRBD2
abundance: NA
CDR3aa: CASSWDYYNEQFF
CDR3nt: TGTGCCAGCAGCTGGGACTACTACAATGAGCAGTTCTTC

j_gene: TRBJ1-1
v_gene: TRBV25-1
d_gene: NA
abundance: NA
CDR3aa: CASSEQGWAEAFF
CDR3nt: TGTGCCAGCAGTGAACAGGGATGGGCTGAAGCTTTCTTT

j_gene: TRBJ1-5
v_gene: TRBV18
d_gene: NA
abundance: NA
CDR3aa: CASSPLRGGNQPQHF
CDR3nt: TGTGCCAGCTCACCATTACGCGGGGGCAATCAGCCCCAGCATTTT

j_gene: TRBJ2-3
v_gene: TRBV6-1
d_gene: TRBD1
abundance: once
CDR3aa: CASRHDRVRTDTQYF
CDR3nt: TGTGCCAGCAGACACGACAGGGTTCGGACAGATACGCAGTATTTT

j_gene: TRBJ2-3
v_gene: TRBV5-4
d_gene: TRBD2
abundance: NA
CDR3aa: CASSPGLAGDTQYF
CDR3nt: TGTGCCAGCAGCCCAGGACTAGCGGGAGATACGCAGTATTTT

j_gene: TRBJ1-5
v_gene: TRBV6-5
d_gene: NA
abundance: once
CDR3aa: CASSSEGGQPQHF
CDR3nt: TGTGCCAGCAGTAGTGAAGGGGGACAGCCCCAGCATTTT

j_gene: TRBJ1-1
v_gene: TRBV27
d_gene: NA
abundance: NA
CDR3aa: CASSAGPTEAFF
CDR3nt: TGTGCCAGCAGTGCAGGGCCCACTGAAGCTTTCTTT

j_gene: TRBJ2-6
v_gene: TRBV27
d_gene: TRBD1
abundance: NA
CDR3aa: CASSLLQGASSGANVLTF
CDR3nt: TGTGCCAGCAGTTTATTACAGGGGGCCAGTTCTGGGGCCAACGTCCTGACTTTC

j_gene: TRBJ1-1
v_gene: TRBV15
d_gene: NA
abundance: NA
CDR3aa: CATSRVGGGDAEAFF
CDR3nt: TGTGCCACCAGCAGAGTCGGGGGGGGAGACGCTGAAGCTTTCTTT

j_gene: TRBJ2-5
v_gene: TRBV4-1
d_gene: TRBD2
abundance: NA
CDR3aa: CASSQDGTRRETQYF
CDR3nt: TGCGCCAGCAGCCAAGATGGGACTAGAAGAGAGACCCAGTACTTC

j_gene: TRBJ2-1
v_gene: TRBV5-6
d_gene: TRBD2
abundance: NA
CDR3aa: CASSFGLAGGSSYNEQFF
CDR3nt: TGTGCCAGCAGCTTTGGGCTAGCGGGGGGGAGCTCCTACAATGAGCAGTTCTTC

j_gene: TRBJ2-1
v_gene: TRBV20-1
d_gene: NA
abundance: NA
CDR3aa: CSASRDYEQFF
CDR3nt: TGCAGTGCTAGTCGAGACTATGAGCAGTTCTTC

j_gene: TRBJ2-5
v_gene: TRBV5-6
d_gene: TRBD2
abundance: NA
CDR3aa: CASSSPGTSGRKTQYF
CDR3nt: TGTGCCAGCAGCTCTCCCGGGACTAGCGGTAGGAAGACCCAGTACTTC

j_gene: TRBJ2-6
v_gene: TRBV2
d_gene: TRBD1
abundance: NA
CDR3aa: CASSEWGTGAGANVLTF
CDR3nt: TGTGCCAGCAGTGAGTGGGGGACAGGGGCTGGGGCCAACGTCCTGACTTTC

j_gene: TRBJ2-3
v_gene: TRBV7-3
d_gene: NA
abundance: NA
CDR3aa: CASSQAGPTAGKQYF
CDR3nt: TGTGCCAGCAGCCAAGCTGGGCCCACGGCGGGGAAACAGTATTTT

j_gene: TRBJ2-3
v_gene: TRBV9
d_gene: NA
abundance: NA
CDR3aa: CASSPGWAATDTQYF
CDR3nt: TGTGCCAGCAGCCCGGGATGGGCGGCCACAGATACGCAGTATTTT

j_gene: TRBJ2-5
v_gene: TRBV29-1
d_gene: TRBD2
abundance: NA
CDR3aa: CSAPAGGQETQYF
CDR3nt: TGCAGCGCCCCAGCGGGGGGCCAAGAGACCCAGTACTTC

j_gene: TRBJ2-1
v_gene: TRBV19
d_gene: TRBD2
abundance: NA
CDR3aa: CASSSGTSGRGNEQFF
CDR3nt: TGTGCCAGTAGTTCGGGGACTAGCGGGAGGGGGAATGAGCAGTTCTTC

j_gene: TRBJ2-5
v_gene: TRBV19
d_gene: TRBD1
abundance: NA
CDR3aa: CASSIARTGKETQYF
CDR3nt: TGTGCCAGTAGTATAGCCCGGACAGGGAAAGAGACCCAGTACTTC

j_gene: TRBJ1-3
v_gene: TRBV7-9
d_gene: NA
abundance: once
CDR3aa: CASSFEGRVRGNTIYF
CDR3nt: TGTGCCAGCAGCTTTGAAGGCAGGGTGCGAGGAAACACCATATATTTT

j_gene: TRBJ1-2
v_gene: TRBV2
d_gene: TRBD1
abundance: NA
CDR3aa: CASRRGQGVYYGYTF
CDR3nt: TGTGCCAGCAGACGCGGACAGGGGGTTTACTATGGCTACACCTTC

j_gene: TRBJ2-5
v_gene: TRBV7-2
d_gene: NA
abundance: NA
CDR3aa: CASSFRGETQYF
CDR3nt: TGTGCCAGCAGCTTTCGAGGGGAGACCCAGTACTTC

j_gene: TRBJ2-3
v_gene: TRBV7-2
d_gene: TRBD2
abundance: NA
CDR3aa: CASSPKPSGRARRTDTQYF
CDR3nt: TGTGCCAGCAGCCCGAAACCTAGCGGGAGGGCTAGACGCACAGATACGCAGTATTTT

j_gene: TRBJ1-2
v_gene: TRBV7-9
d_gene: NA
abundance: NA
CDR3aa: CASSWNREGGRYGYTF
CDR3nt: TGTGCCAGCAGCTGGAACAGGGAGGGGGGTAGGTATGGCTACACCTTC

j_gene: TRBJ2-7
v_gene: TRBV5-6
d_gene: TRBD2
abundance: NA
CDR3aa: CASRKLAGNEQYF
CDR3nt: TGTGCCAGCCGTAAACTAGCGGGTAACGAGCAGTACTTC

j_gene: TRBJ2-7
v_gene: TRBV7-2
d_gene: TRBD2
abundance: NA
CDR3aa: CASSVWREGPEQYF
CDR3nt: TGTGCCAGCAGCGTGTGGCGGGAGGGCCCCGAGCAGTACTTC

j_gene: TRBJ1-4
v_gene: TRBV9
d_gene: NA
abundance: NA
CDR3aa: CASSVDRGGEKLFF
CDR3nt: TGTGCCAGCAGCGTAGATAGGGGAGGCGAAAAACTGTTTTTT

j_gene: TRBJ1-4
v_gene: TRBV19
d_gene: NA
abundance: few
CDR3aa: CASSQLDSFNEKLFF
CDR3nt: TGTGCCAGTAGTCAACTTGACAGCTTTAATGAAAAACTGTTTTTT

j_gene: TRBJ2-2
v_gene: TRBV7-2
d_gene: TRBD1
abundance: NA
CDR3aa: CASSLDRGNTGELFF
CDR3nt: TGTGCCAGCAGTTTAGACAGGGGTAACACCGGGGAGCTGTTTTTT